This T cell receptor (beta chain) was sequenced during a study of a mutant IDH1 vaccine in newly diagnosed glioma. The study's findings and limits: The authors found pseudoprogression apparently unrelated to changes in top peripheral T cell clonotypes.

Libraries were prepared by immunoSEQ multiplex PCR; TCRdb keeps only in-frame clonotypes and omits some of them. The sample yields 55,000 or so clones, more than 85% seen once. As for time point: week 11, during vaccination. In the vaccine, a single dose held 300 ug of the mutant IDH1 20-mer peptide, along with topical imiquimod. CDR1 and CDR2 (germline): LNHDA, SQIVND (reference sequence). The CDR3 totals 15 residues. V lost 7 bases and J lost 2; bases outside the gene matches: 5. In regard to this clone: The antigen is not known.

V and J are TRBV19 and TRBJ1-3; TRBD1 matches at 10 bases. This receptor was obtained from a man aged 45-65 years with glioma. The source material was PBMCs, sampled from a glioma patient whose treatment included an IDH1 peptide vaccine. The CDR3 coding sequence is TGTGCCAGTATCCGGGGGACAGGGGCTGGAAACACCATATATTTT. Translated, it gives CASIRGTGAGNTIYF.